Following are 14 T cell receptor beta chains from one sample sequenced in a study of OX40 agonist ivuxolimab in advanced cancers. Repertoires were generated with immunoSEQ multiplex PCR, while TCRdb's copy carries only in-frame clones and drops some. There are approximately 22,000 clones in the sample; 84% occur only once, and about 34% lies in the top ten. The sequencing here drew on CD4+ or CD8+ T cells sorted from blood, taken in a trial of the OX40 agonist ivuxolimab. The receptors come from an adult with an advanced solid tumor such as melanoma, head and neck, liver or kidney cancer.

The chain employs TRBV6-5 and TRBJ2-7; perhaps TRBD2 as D (6 bases). In germline, CDR1 is MNHEY, CDR2 SVGAGI. The CDR3 contains 13 residues. V dropped 6 bases and J dropped 2 bases, with 11 bases sitting between them. The CDR3 reads CASRSGSAYEQYF. CDR3 bases: TGTGCCAGCAGGAGCGGGTCAGCCTACGAGCAGTACTTC.

The V gene is TRBV5-1, the J gene TRBJ1-5; D unclear. Trimming removed 7 bases at V and 1 base at J, with 21 bases between. The germline V gene encodes CDR1 SGHRS and CDR2 YFSETQ. This CDR3 contains 17 residues. The CDR3 bases are TGCGCCAGCGCCAAACCTCCCTGGGGTCTCAGCAATCAGCCCCAGCATTTT. It specifies CASAKPPWGLSNQPQHF. Combining the CDR3 with reference TRBV5-1 and TRBJ1-5 gives the whole variable domain KAGVTQTPRYLIKTRGQQVTLSCSPISGHRSVSWYQQTPGQGLQFLFEYFSETQRNKGNFPGRFSGRQFSNSRSEMNVSTLELGDSALYLCASAKPPWGLSNQPQHFGDGTRLSIL.

This chain uses TRBV2 with TRBJ2-1, with D hard to call. The V and J ends lost 3 bases and 3 bases respectively, with 6 bases between them. The germline CDR1 and CDR2 sequences are SNHLY and FYNNEI. The CDR3 totals 13 residues. The CDR3: CASSDRSYNEQFF. The CDR3 coding sequence is TGTGCCAGCAGTGACAGGAGCTACAATGAGCAGTTCTTC.

This chain connects TRBV27 to TRBJ1-4, with 10 bases lining up with TRBD1. This CDR3 has 14 residues. V shed 8 bases, J shed 8 bases, and the junction held 8 bases outside the gene matches. Germline V lookup: CDR1 MNHEY, CDR2 SMNVEV (reference sequence). The CDR3 coding sequence is TGTGCCAGCGGCCAATGGGACAGGGGCGAAAAACTGTTTTTT. This translates into CASGQWDRGEKLFF.

The chain carries TRBV28 and TRBJ2-2, with 8 bases aligning to TRBD2. The germline V gene encodes CDR1 MDHEN and CDR2 SYDVKM. After removal of 2 bases from V and 7 bases from J, the junction contained 15 bases not matched to a gene. This CDR3 is 18 amino acids long. CDR3 sequence (DNA): TGTGCCAGCAGTTTACGCCGTCGGCGGGGGGCTATAAACGGGGAGCTGTTTTTT. Residues: CASSLRRRRGAINGELFF.

The chain joins TRBV28 to TRBJ2-2; possibly TRBD1 or TRBD2 for D (5 bases each). The CDR3 spans 17 residues. Germline V gene sequence: CDR1 MDHEN, CDR2 SYDVKM. Trimming removed 4 bases from V and 0 bases from J, with 15 bases in between. The CDR3 DNA is TGTGCCAGCAGTTACATCACCGGGACGGCGAACACCGGGGAGCTGTTTTTT. The encoded protein is CASSYITGTANTGELFF.

The chain is built from TRBV7-3 and TRBJ1-1; D not resolved. CDR1 and CDR2 from the germline V gene are SGHTA and FQGTGA. The V end was cut by 3 bases, the J end by 1 base, with 6 bases between. There are 13 residues in the CDR3. The DNA for the CDR3 is TGTGCCAGCAGCTTCGGACCGAACACTGAAGCTTTCTTT. Translation gives CASSFGPNTEAFF.

The chain recombines TRBV7-9 with TRBJ1-1, with TRBD1 as a possible D gene (6 bases). The CDR3 consists of 15 residues. Trimming took 8 bases from V and 0 from J, leaving 16 bases between them. Germline V gene sequence: CDR1 SEHNR, CDR2 FQNEAQ (reference sequence). CDR3 DNA: TGTGCCAGCGGAAGTTCGACAGGCTTGAACACTGAAGCTTTCTTT. Protein: CASGSSTGLNTEAFF. Looking up the rest from reference TRBV7-9 and TRBJ1-1 gives the full variable domain: DTGVSQNPRHKITKRGQNVTFRCDPISEHNRLYWYRQTLGQGPEFLTYFQNEAQLEKSRLLSDRFSAERPKGSFSTLEIQRTEQGDSAMYLCASGSSTGLNTEAFFGQGTRLTVV.

CDR3 coding DNA: TGTGCCAGCAGTTTTGGGAACACTGAAGCTTTCTTT. This translates into CASSFGNTEAFF. This sequence joins TRBV28 and TRBJ1-1; D remains ambiguous. The ends were cut back, 3 bases at V and 1 base at J, with 3 bases in the middle. This CDR3 comprises 12 residues. CDR1 is MDHEN, CDR2 SYDVKM, per germline.

V is TRBV28 and J is TRBJ2-7; maybe TRBD2 (7 bases). Deletions cut 6 bases from V and 2 bases from J, with 17 bases between. This CDR3 has 15 amino acids. Germline-derived CDR1 and CDR2 are MDHEN and SYDVKM. The CDR3 DNA follows: TGTGCCAGCAGCCTCATCCGGGGGGCGCCCTACGAGCAGTACTTC. Translated: CASSLIRGAPYEQYF.

The chain recombines TRBV4-1 with TRBJ1-2; D gene uncertain. V was cut by 1 base and J by 6 bases, with 21 bases left in between. The germline V gene encodes CDR1 MGHRA and CDR2 YSYEKL. CDR3 size: 17 residues. As DNA, the CDR3 is TGCGCCAGCAGCCAAGGCGGGAGCCGGGCCGAAGTCAATGGCTACACCTTC. Its protein product is CASSQGGSRAEVNGYTF.

Points on this clone: The identical CDR3 is also encoded by other nucleotide sequences in the sample. J is TRBJ2-7 and V is TRBV19; TRBD2 aligns across 11 bases. Germline CDR1 is LNHDA and CDR2 is SQIVND (reference sequence). V gave up 3 bases and J gave up 4 bases; unmatched junction bases: 5. The CDR3 length is 15 residues. As DNA, the CDR3 is TGTGCCAGTAGTATTTTCCTAGCGGGAGGATACGAGCAGTACTTC. Translating it yields CASSIFLAGGYEQYF. Together with reference TRBV19 and TRBJ2-7, the CDR3 gives the full variable domain: DGGITQSPKYLFRKEGQNVTLSCEQNLNHDAMYWYRQDPGQGLRLIYYSQIVNDFQKGDIAEGYSVSREKKESFPLTVTSAQKNPTAFYLCASSIFLAGGYEQYFGPGTRLTVT.

The V call is TRBV2, the J call TRBJ1-5; no clear D gene. Trimming removed 2 bases at V and 6 bases at J, with 14 bases between. Germline V gene sequence: CDR1 SNHLY, CDR2 FYNNEI. CDR3 size: 15 residues. This chain's CDR3 is CASSEIESVSQPQHF. CDR3 coding DNA: TGTGCCAGCAGTGAAATCGAGTCCGTTTCTCAGCCCCAGCATTTT.

The CDR3 DNA sequence: TGTGCCTGGAGTGGGGGGGCGTTAGATGAGCAGTTCTTC. This codes for CAWSGGALDEQFF. This chain links TRBV30 with TRBJ2-1, with D perhaps TRBD1 or TRBD2 (6 bases each). The CDR3 consists of 13 residues. V was clipped by 1 base and J by 8 bases, with 12 bases between them. Germline V CDR1 and CDR2: GTSNPN, SVGIG (reference sequence).